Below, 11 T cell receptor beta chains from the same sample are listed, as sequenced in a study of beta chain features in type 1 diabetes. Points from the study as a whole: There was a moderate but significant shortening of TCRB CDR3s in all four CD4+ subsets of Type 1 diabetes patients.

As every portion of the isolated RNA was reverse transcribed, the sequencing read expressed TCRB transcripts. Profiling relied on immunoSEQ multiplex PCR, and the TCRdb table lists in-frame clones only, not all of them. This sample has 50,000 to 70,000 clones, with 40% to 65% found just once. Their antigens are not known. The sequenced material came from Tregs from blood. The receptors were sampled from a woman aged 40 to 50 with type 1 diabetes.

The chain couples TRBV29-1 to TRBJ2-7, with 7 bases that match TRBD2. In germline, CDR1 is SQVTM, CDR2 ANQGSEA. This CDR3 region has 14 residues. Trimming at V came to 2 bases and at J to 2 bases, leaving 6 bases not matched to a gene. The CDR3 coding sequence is TGCAGCGTTGAAAGTCGGGGGGAGACCTACGAGCAGTACTTC. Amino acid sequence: CSVESRGETYEQYF.

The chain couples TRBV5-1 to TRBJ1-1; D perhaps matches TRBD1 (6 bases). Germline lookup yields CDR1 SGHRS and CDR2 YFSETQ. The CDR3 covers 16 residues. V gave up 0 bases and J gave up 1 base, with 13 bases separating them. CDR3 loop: CASSLAAGVWNTEAFF. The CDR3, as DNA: TGCGCCAGCAGCTTGGCGGCAGGGGTATGGAACACTGAAGCTTTCTTT.

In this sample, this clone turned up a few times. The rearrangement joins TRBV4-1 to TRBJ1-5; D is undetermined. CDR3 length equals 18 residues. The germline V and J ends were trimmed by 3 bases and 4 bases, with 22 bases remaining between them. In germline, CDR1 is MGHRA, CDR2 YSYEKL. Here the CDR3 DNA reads TGCGCCAGCAGCCAGGAACGGGGAGGCAGGACTTCGAATCAGCCCCAGCATTTT. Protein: CASSQERGGRTSNQPQHF.

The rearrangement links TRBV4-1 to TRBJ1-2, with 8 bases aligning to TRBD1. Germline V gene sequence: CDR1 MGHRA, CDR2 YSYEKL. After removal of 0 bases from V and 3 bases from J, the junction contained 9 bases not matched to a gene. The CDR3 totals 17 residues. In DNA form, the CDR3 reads TGCGCCAGCAGCCAAGAACGGGCCAGGGGGCCGTACTATGGCTACACCTTC. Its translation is CASSQERARGPYYGYTF.

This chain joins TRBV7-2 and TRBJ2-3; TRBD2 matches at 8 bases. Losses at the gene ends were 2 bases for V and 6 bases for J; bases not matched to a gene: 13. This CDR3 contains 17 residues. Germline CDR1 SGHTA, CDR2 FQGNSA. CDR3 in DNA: TGTGCCAGCAGCTTACGGGGGGGCGGGAGCTACAGCGATACGCAGTATTTT. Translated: CASSLRGGGSYSDTQYF.

As DNA, the CDR3 is TGTGCCAGCTCACCAGTCGCTAACTATGGCTACACCTTC. Protein product: CASSPVANYGYTF. The chain joins TRBV18 to TRBJ1-2; D not resolved. CDR1 KGHSH and CDR2 LQKENI come from the germline V gene. V dropped 2 bases and J dropped 0 bases, with 4 bases sitting between them. CDR3 length equals 13 residues.

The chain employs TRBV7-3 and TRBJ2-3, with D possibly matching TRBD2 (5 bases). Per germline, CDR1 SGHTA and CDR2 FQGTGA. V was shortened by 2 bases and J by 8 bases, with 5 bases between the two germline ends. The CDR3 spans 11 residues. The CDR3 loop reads CASSLGGTQYF. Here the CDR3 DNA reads TGTGCCAGCAGCTTAGGAGGTACGCAGTATTTT.

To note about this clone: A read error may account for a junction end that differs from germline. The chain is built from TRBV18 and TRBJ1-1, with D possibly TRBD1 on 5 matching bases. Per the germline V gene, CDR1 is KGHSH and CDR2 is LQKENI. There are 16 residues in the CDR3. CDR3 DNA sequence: TGTGCCAGTTCACACGGCCCGACAGCTCCTGGGGTAGAAGCTTTCTTT. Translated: CASSHGPTAPGVEAFF. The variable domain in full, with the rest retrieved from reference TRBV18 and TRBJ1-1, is NAGVMQNPRHLVRRRGQEARLRCSPMKGHSHVYWYRQLPEEGLKFMVYLQKENIIDESGMPKERFSAEFPKEGPSILRIQQVVRGDSAAYFCASSHGPTAPGVEAFFGQGTRLTVV.

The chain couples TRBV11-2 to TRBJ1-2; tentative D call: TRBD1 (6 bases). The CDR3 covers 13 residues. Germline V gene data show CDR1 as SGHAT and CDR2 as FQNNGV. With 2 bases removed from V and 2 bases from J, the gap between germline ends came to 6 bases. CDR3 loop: CASSLQGNYGYTF. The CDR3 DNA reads TGTGCCAGCAGCTTACAGGGGAACTATGGCTACACCTTC.

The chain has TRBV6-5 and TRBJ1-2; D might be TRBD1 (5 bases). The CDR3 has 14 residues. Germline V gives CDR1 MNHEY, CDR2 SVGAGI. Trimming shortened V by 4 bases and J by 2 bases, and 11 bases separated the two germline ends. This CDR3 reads CASSFRPGNYGYTF. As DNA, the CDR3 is TGTGCCAGCAGTTTCCGTCCAGGGAACTATGGCTACACCTTC.

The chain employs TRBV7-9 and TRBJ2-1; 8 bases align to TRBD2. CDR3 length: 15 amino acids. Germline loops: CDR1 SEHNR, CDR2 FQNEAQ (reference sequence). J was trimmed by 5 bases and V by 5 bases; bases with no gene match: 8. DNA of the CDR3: TGTGCCAGCAGCACCGGGAGGGAAGGACACAATGAGCAGTTCTTC. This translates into CASSTGREGHNEQFF.